This T cell receptor beta chain was captured in a study of Graves' ophthalmopathy and Graves' hyperthyroidism. On the study more broadly: A follow-up of 18 months without ophthalmopathy meant that hyperthyroidism was stable.

Transcripts of RNA were the source for amplifying TCR beta CDR3 regions. First-round RT-PCR employed HTBI primers, with a second-round multiplex PCR after it. MiXCR, applied by TCRdb to the multiplex PCR reads, yields one record per CDR3 protein. The data show some 1.1 million distinct CDR3 sequences, with 36% seen just once and 11% held by the top ten. Germline CDR1 and CDR2: SGHRS and YFSETQ. V lost 7 bases to trimming and J lost 5 bases, with 18 bases between them. This CDR3 has 15 amino acids. Study-level findings and limits: Progression of ophthalmopathy was predicted by the model with about 66% sensitivity and around 77% specificity. Blood also held most thyroid clonotypes expanded above 0.001 frequency.

Remarks on this clonotype: The antigen remains undetermined.

Clinicians diagnosed using symptoms, serum thyroxine, TRAb, thyroid ultrasound and orbital computed tomography. The TCR originated in an adult man with Graves' hyperthyroidism. The sample taken for sequencing was peripheral blood or thyroid tissue (not recorded which). V gene TRBV5-1 combines with J gene TRBJ2-2; no clear D gene. DNA of the CDR3: TGCGCCAGCGAACCCGGATGGAGAAGGACCGGGGAGCTGTTTTTT. Translated: CASEPGWRRTGELFF.